Listed below are T cell receptor beta chains from one sample, sequenced in a study of graft-versus-host responses after intestinal transplantation. TCRdb's table, derived via immunoSEQ multiplex PCR, lists solely in-frame clones and lacks some. The top ten clones hold roughly 0.18% of a sample with about 88,000 clones, approximately 94% of them seen once. No antigen is known for these receptors. Material: unstimulated CD4+ T cells sorted from spleen or lymph node cells, obtained before transplant. Receptor source: a human donor who was the organ donor for an intestinal transplant. Each CDR3 is given with its conserved first and last residue. D genes are given only for firm matches. Clone size, where shown, is once, few, many, or a class for clones that have expanded.

CDR3 length | clone size | D gene | J gene | V gene | CDR3 protein | CDR3 DNA
15 | . | TRBD2 | TRBJ2-1 | TRBV27 | CASSLSSGVRNEQFF | TGTGCCAGCAGTCTATCTAGCGGGGTTAGGAATGAGCAGTTCTTC
18 | . | TRBD1 | TRBJ2-2 | TRBV7-2 | CASSLGTGALLNTGELFF | TGTGCCAGCAGCTTAGGGACAGGGGCTCTCCTTAACACCGGGGAGCTGTTTTTT
16 | . | TRBD2 | TRBJ2-1 | TRBV5-1 | CASSFTTGGNYNEQFF | TGCGCCAGCAGCTTCACTACGGGGGGTAACTACAATGAGCAGTTCTTC
15 | . | . | TRBJ1-1 | TRBV18 | CASSRDTGTRTEAFF | TGTGCCAGCTCACGAGATACAGGGACGAGGACTGAAGCTTTCTTT
18 | . | TRBD1 | TRBJ1-6 | TRBV27 | CASSLSMRDSSYNSPLHF | TGTGCCAGCAGTTTATCGATGAGGGACAGCTCCTATAATTCACCCCTCCACTTT
17 | . | . | TRBJ2-3 | TRBV11-3 | CASSLFRVGPSTDTQYF | TGTGCCAGCAGCTTATTTCGCGTAGGGCCAAGCACAGATACGCAGTATTTT
14 | . | . | TRBJ2-5 | TRBV5-8 | CASTPYGAKETQYF | TGTGCCAGCACCCCATACGGAGCCAAAGAGACCCAGTACTTC
11 | . | . | TRBJ2-7 | TRBV11-2 | CASRGTGEQYF | TGTGCCAGCAGGGGAACAGGGGAGCAGTACTTC
15 | . | . | TRBJ1-6 | TRBV7-2 | CASSSDRPENSPLHF | TGTGCCAGCAGCTCCGACAGACCGGAGAATTCACCCCTCCACTTT
14 | . | . | TRBJ2-7 | TRBV7-9 | CASSPRQASYEQYF | TGTGCCAGCAGCCCCAGACAGGCTTCCTACGAGCAGTACTTC
15 | . | . | TRBJ2-7 | TRBV9 | CASSPTPGPSYEQYF | TGTGCCAGCAGCCCCACGCCGGGGCCGTCCTACGAGCAGTACTTC
15 | once | TRBD1 | TRBJ2-6 | TRBV5-1 | CASSEQGAGANVLTF | TGCGCCAGCAGCGAGCAGGGGGCTGGGGCCAACGTCCTGACTTTC
14 | . | . | TRBJ2-5 | TRBV10-3 | CAISDGLSEETQYF | TGTGCCATCAGTGACGGCCTCTCTGAGGAGACCCAGTACTTC
13 | . | . | TRBJ2-2 | TRBV7-3 | CASSPALGGELFF | TGTGCCAGCAGCCCAGCCCTAGGCGGGGAGCTGTTTTTT
12 | once | . | TRBJ2-1 | TRBV7-9 | CASSLRSDEQFF | TGTGCCAGCAGCTTAAGGTCGGATGAGCAGTTCTTC
13 | . | TRBD1 | TRBJ1-1 | TRBV6-1 | CASSVQGGTEAFF | TGTGCCAGCAGTGTCCAGGGGGGTACTGAAGCTTTCTTT
13 | . | TRBD1 | TRBJ1-2 | TRBV6-1 | CASRTGTDYGYTF | TGTGCCAGCAGAACCGGGACAGACTATGGCTACACCTTC
14 | . | . | TRBJ2-3 | TRBV5-1 | CASSPRIGTDTQYF | TGCGCCAGCAGCCCCCGGATTGGCACAGATACGCAGTATTTT
15 | . | . | TRBJ1-1 | TRBV19 | CASSRLGTPSTEAFF | TGTGCCAGTAGTAGGCTCGGGACCCCGAGCACTGAAGCTTTCTTT
16 | . | TRBD1 | TRBJ1-2 | TRBV5-1 | CASSLAFDQGGYGYTF | TGCGCCAGCAGCTTGGCCTTTGACCAGGGGGGCTATGGCTACACCTTC
18 | . | TRBD1 | TRBJ1-6 | TRBV6-1 | CASSEGRDRGLQNSPLHF | TGTGCCAGCAGTGAAGGTCGGGACAGGGGGCTCCAGAATTCACCCCTCCACTTT
18 | . | . | TRBJ1-2 | TRBV7-9 | CASSLRPRGKQANYGYTF | TGTGCCAGCAGCTTAAGGCCAAGGGGGAAACAAGCTAACTATGGCTACACCTTC
14 | . | . | TRBJ1-1 | TRBV18 | CASSPTGLPQEAFF | TGTGCCAGCTCACCCACAGGCTTACCTCAAGAAGCTTTCTTT
15 | . | TRBD1 | TRBJ2-7 | TRBV27 | CASSQRDRSSYEQYF | TGTGCCAGCAGTCAACGGGACAGGAGTTCCTACGAGCAGTACTTC
15 | . | . | TRBJ1-5 | TRBV6-1 | CASRMDRYSNQPQHF | TGTGCCAGCAGGATGGACAGATACAGCAATCAGCCCCAGCATTTT
14 | . | . | TRBJ1-2 | TRBV6-6 | CATSRTAINYGYTF | TGTGCCACCAGCCGAACCGCGATCAACTATGGCTACACCTTC
13 | few | . | TRBJ1-6 | TRBV10-3 | CAIRGTFNSPLHF | TGTGCCATCAGAGGGACCTTTAATTCACCCCTCCACTTT
15 | . | TRBD1 | TRBJ1-4 | TRBV5-1 | CASSIQGAEGEKLFF | TGCGCCAGCAGCATACAGGGGGCGGAAGGCGAAAAACTGTTTTTT
16 | . | . | TRBJ1-6 | TRBV5-4 | CASSFDNSPRVSPLHF | TGTGCCAGCAGCTTCGACAATAGCCCCAGAGTTTCACCCCTCCACTTT
16 | . | . | TRBJ1-2 | TRBV4-1 | CASSQEWTGGIYGYTF | TGCGCCAGCAGCCAAGAGTGGACGGGGGGGATCTATGGCTACACCTTC
14 | . | . | TRBJ1-4 | TRBV5-4 | CASSLGGLGEKLFF | TGTGCCAGCAGCTTGGGTGGGCTGGGTGAAAAACTGTTTTTT
14 | . | . | TRBJ1-1 | TRBV15 | CATSTPSDLFEAFF | TGTGCCACCAGCACCCCCTCGGACCTCTTTGAAGCTTTCTTT
14 | . | . | TRBJ2-3 | TRBV7-9 | CASSLMTGPDTQYF | TGTGCCAGCAGCTTAATGACGGGCCCAGATACGCAGTATTTT
13 | . | . | TRBJ1-2 | TRBV6-5 | CASSEGRVGGYTF | TGTGCCAGCAGTGAAGGCAGGGTTGGGGGCTACACCTTC
17 | . | . | TRBJ2-1 | TRBV7-9 | CASSPRLNPSSYNEQFF | TGTGCCAGCAGCCCCCGGTTGAATCCCAGCTCCTACAATGAGCAGTTCTTC
15 | . | TRBD1 | TRBJ2-7 | TRBV12-5 | CASGLVGQGTGEQYF | TGTGCTAGTGGTTTGGTGGGACAGGGAACGGGCGAGCAGTACTTC
15 | . | TRBD1 | TRBJ2-5 | TRBV7-2 | CASSKTTGVQETQYF | TGTGCCAGCAGCAAAACGACAGGGGTACAAGAGACCCAGTACTTC
13 | once | . | TRBJ1-1 | TRBV18 | CASSLSGGSEAFF | TGTGCCAGCTCCCTTAGCGGGGGATCTGAAGCTTTCTTT
13 | . | . | TRBJ2-7 | TRBV28 | CASSPYPSSEQYF | TGTGCCAGCAGTCCCTATCCGTCGAGCGAGCAGTACTTC
13 | . | TRBD1 | TRBJ1-2 | TRBV18 | CASSPDRERGYTF | TGTGCCAGCTCACCGGACAGGGAACGTGGCTACACCTTC
13 | . | . | TRBJ1-1 | TRBV5-1 | CASSLDIWTEAFF | TGCGCCAGCAGCTTGGATATTTGGACTGAAGCTTTCTTT
14 | few | TRBD1 | TRBJ1-2 | TRBV29-1 | CSGKGQDDRGGYTF | TGCAGCGGTAAAGGACAGGACGACCGAGGAGGCTACACCTTC
14 | . | TRBD1 | TRBJ1-2 | TRBV5-1 | CASNLGDRAYGYTF | TGCGCCAGCAATCTCGGGGACAGGGCCTATGGCTACACCTTC
15 | . | . | TRBJ2-1 | TRBV7-9 | CASSLARAAYNEQFF | TGTGCCAGCAGCTTAGCGCGGGCAGCCTACAATGAGCAGTTCTTC
17 | . | . | TRBJ2-7 | TRBV18 | CASSPPIGRQSSYEQYF | TGTGCCAGCTCACCACCGATTGGCCGCCAGAGCTCCTACGAGCAGTACTTC
18 | once | TRBD2 | TRBJ2-3 | TRBV19 | CASSPRGTSGAITDTQYF | TGTGCCAGTAGTCCGCGGGGGACTAGCGGGGCTATCACAGATACGCAGTATTTT
13 | . | TRBD1 | TRBJ1-6 | TRBV19 | CASGDRANSPLHF | TGTGCCAGTGGGGACAGGGCAAATTCACCCCTCCACTTT
15 | once | TRBD1 | TRBJ1-5 | TRBV28 | CAEGRGGYSNQPQHF | TGTGCGGAAGGTAGAGGGGGCTATAGCAATCAGCCCCAGCATTTT
16 | . | . | TRBJ1-1 | TRBV18 | CASSPYLQGRGTEAFF | TGTGCCAGCTCACCCTACTTGCAGGGAAGAGGAACTGAAGCTTTCTTT
12 | . | . | TRBJ1-2 | TRBV18 | CASSLGTSGYTF | TGTGCCAGCTCACTGGGGACGAGCGGCTACACCTTC
16 | . | TRBD2 | TRBJ2-5 | TRBV5-4 | CASSYPGLASQETQYF | TGTGCCAGCAGCTATCCGGGACTAGCGTCTCAAGAGACCCAGTACTTC
15 | . | TRBD2 | TRBJ2-2 | TRBV11-2 | CASSALAGPSGELFF | TGTGCCAGCAGCGCACTAGCGGGGCCCTCCGGGGAGCTGTTTTTT
14 | few | TRBD1 | TRBJ1-4 | TRBV6-6 | CASSNRGYNEKLFF | TGTGCCAGCAGTAACAGGGGGTATAATGAAAAACTGTTTTTT
13 | . | . | TRBJ1-1 | TRBV7-2 | CASSWSGVTEAFF | TGTGCCAGCAGCTGGTCAGGGGTCACTGAAGCTTTCTTT